This T cell receptor (beta chain) was captured by sequencing in a study of tumor and adjacent non-tumor tissue in lung cancer (dated by TCRdb to about 2018). Describing the broader study: Patients with adenocarcinoma (about twelve), squamous cell carcinoma (2) and small cell lung cancer (1) were included in the cohort. Ages among the roughly 15 patients ranged from about 30 to 85 years, there were ten or so men and 5 women, and disease was at TNM stage I to III. A total of some 130,000,000 productive TCRbeta reads were generated by sequencing, corresponding to an average of roughly 4 million reads per sample. The study compared bulk TCRbeta repertoires between lung tumor tissue and matched distant non-tumor lung tissue from fewer than 18 lung cancer patients. Around 30 paired specimens, one tumor and one normal lung sample per patient, were profiled by TCRbeta CDR3 sequencing. Overall results and qualifications from the work: Tumor tissue showed significantly greater TCR diversity (inverse Simpson) than normal lung tissue (roughly 390 vs 170, P = 0.0075, Mann-Whitney U test). Neither the sequencing platform nor unique molecular identifiers are named or mentioned anywhere in the methods. Only 15 or so patients were included in the cohort, and the need for larger samples and more detailed clinical data was noted by the authors. Younger patients had significantly higher TCR diversity, and higher tumor TCR diversity was associated with shorter overall and disease-free survival. Peripheral blood was not sequenced, so blood TCRbeta repertoires were not examined in the lung cancer patients of the study. The top 100 clones made up a significantly larger cumulative share of the repertoire in normal lung than in tumor tissue.

Preparation of the library involved multiplex PCR. For sequencing, an Illumina HiSeq 2500 was employed. TCRbeta libraries were constructed through three rounds of nested PCR with primers (Table S4) according to protocols adapted from ARM-PCR. Before sequencing, PCR products of 200-500 bp were excised from the gel and purified with the QIAquick gel extraction kit. Per the original workflow: Reads were cleaned with Trimmomatic, merged with FLASH into complete CDR3 sequences, and assigned to V(D)J germline segments with MiTCR. Clonal diversity was calculated as the inverse Simpson's index using VDJtools. In-frame sequences lacking a premature stop codon were counted as productive reads. TCRdb reprocessing: public reads trimmed at Q25 with fastp, clones called with MiXCR, in-frame beta chains kept. Here each entry gathers all rows of one CDR3 protein and keeps the most common genes and DNA. What appears here as the V and J calls and clone size reflects TCRdb's work, not the paper's. Recorded for this sample are more than 35,000 distinct CDR3 sequences; roughly 60% of them occurred a single time. The ten largest account for around 17% of the sample.

About this clonotype itself: It lacks a known antigen. Within one base of it there is no much larger clone, and no base qualities were kept.

RNA was isolated from bulk unsorted tissue, and RNA quality was assessed with a NanoDrop ND-1000 and an Agilent 2100. Normal lung samples were distant non-tumor tissue taken more than 3 cm from the tumor edge. Donors were newly diagnosed lung cancer patients admitted for thoracic surgery in China between August and November 2014, without prior chemotherapy. Anyone who had undergone radiotherapy or chemotherapy before, or who had another cancer at the same time, was left out of the study. Surgical tissue pieces of roughly 1-2.2 cm3 were preserved in RNAlater solution and stored at -80 °C until use. The CDR3 has 14 amino acids, counting the end cysteine and phenylalanine. Left in the record is the CDR3 DNA by itself, 42 bases read in frame from the first base. From a lookup of the germline V gene, CDR1 and CDR2 are MDHEN and SYDVKM. V is clipped by 11 bases and J by 1 base, and the sequence between their germline boundaries is 17 bases long.

The origin of this receptor is a woman aged 35 to 49 with non-small cell lung cancer. The chain employs TRBV28 and TRBJ1-1, with the D gene too uncertain to name. The sequencing input was distant non-tumor lung tissue. This receptor carries the CDR3 CAGRRRQGNTEAFF. The nucleotides are TGTGCCGGTCGTCGCAGGCAAGGGAACACTGAAGCTTTCTTT.